This TCR beta chain originates from a study of Ad26.COV2.S vaccination and SARS-CoV-2 variants. As to treatment: some 19 received Ad26.COV2.S at low or high dose, single or two shots; 5 received placebo; per-sample allocation not given. The investigators took samples on day 63 after the first vaccine or placebo injection. Trimming removed 3 bases from V and 4 bases from J, with 15 bases in between. The CDR3 consists of 15 residues. Germline CDR1 reads MDHEN; CDR2 reads SYDVKM. Turning to this clone: Its antigen remains unidentified.

The data were produced by immunoSEQ multiplex PCR, yet TCRdb's version contains in-frame clones alone and is incomplete. The table records roughly 500,000 clones, around 88% of them present only once. Findings and caveats of the study: Individuals receiving vaccine had higher spike-specific TCR breadth than placebo recipients did. From the TCR breadth and depth analyses, total T cell responses may have been underestimated. Whether participants received vaccine or placebo, their non-spike TCR breadth was similar.

This clonotype was obtained from a person between 18 and 59 years old who received the Ad26.COV2.S COVID-19 vaccine or a placebo. The chain is built from TRBV28 and TRBJ1-1, with D tentatively TRBD1 (6 bases). The sample in question was peripheral blood, obtained in a trial of Ad26.COV2.S vaccine versus placebo. The CDR3 bases are TGTGCCAGCAGTTTGATCGGGGGCAGGAGCACTGAAGCTTTCTTT. Its translation is CASSLIGGRSTEAFF.